The rows below give T cell receptor beta chains drawn from one sample of a study of T cell repertoires in cytomegalovirus infection. One entry per CDR3 protein, called by TCRdb with MiXCR from the reads. The sample consists of almost 550,000 distinct CDR3 sequences, about 15% of them appearing once. Sequencing was done on a sample of CD8+ T cells from PBMCs. The receptors shown here come from a human donor in good health (CMV status not recorded). Some clones in this sample may be carry-over from other donors' samples. Each CDR3 is given without its conserved first and last residue. Only some rows state a clone size, as once, few, many or a class for expanded clones.

V	J	size	CDR3
TRBV11-2	TRBJ2-3	many	ASSLEYGTDTQY
TRBV6-1	TRBJ1-2	many	ASSETGQFNYGYT
TRBV5-1	TRBJ2-3	few	ASSSGTSGGTSTDTQY
TRBV24-1	TRBJ1-5	-	ATTNPGTGLNQPQH
TRBV19	TRBJ2-1	few	ASSIKRVGNEQF
TRBV4-2	TRBJ2-1	many	ASSAGLDNEQF
TRBV3-1	TRBJ2-1	many	ASSWSSGLGYNEQF
TRBV7-9	TRBJ1-4	many	ASSLQGRREKLF
TRBV7-8	TRBJ1-4	many	ASSLNRGRIEKLF
TRBV27	TRBJ2-7	-	ASSFSQGVRPYEQY
TRBV12-3/TRBV12-4	TRBJ2-7	many	ASSLGVLAGDPYEQY
TRBV20-1	TRBJ2-5	-	SAIGLAGGWPQETQY
TRBV2	TRBJ2-4	few	ASRGNIQY
TRBV7-9	TRBJ2-1	many	ASSSPPGTGYNEQF
TRBV7-8	TRBJ2-3	many	ASSTSGGSDTQY
TRBV7-9	TRBJ1-4	few	ASSPRDSRREKLF
TRBV14	TRBJ2-1	-	ASSQDELAGDFSYNEQF
TRBV20-1	TRBJ1-2	-	SVPGGGDGYT
TRBV2	TRBJ1-2	many	ALSPPQATTYGYT
TRBV19	TRBJ1-5	few	ASSGGQGVWQPQH